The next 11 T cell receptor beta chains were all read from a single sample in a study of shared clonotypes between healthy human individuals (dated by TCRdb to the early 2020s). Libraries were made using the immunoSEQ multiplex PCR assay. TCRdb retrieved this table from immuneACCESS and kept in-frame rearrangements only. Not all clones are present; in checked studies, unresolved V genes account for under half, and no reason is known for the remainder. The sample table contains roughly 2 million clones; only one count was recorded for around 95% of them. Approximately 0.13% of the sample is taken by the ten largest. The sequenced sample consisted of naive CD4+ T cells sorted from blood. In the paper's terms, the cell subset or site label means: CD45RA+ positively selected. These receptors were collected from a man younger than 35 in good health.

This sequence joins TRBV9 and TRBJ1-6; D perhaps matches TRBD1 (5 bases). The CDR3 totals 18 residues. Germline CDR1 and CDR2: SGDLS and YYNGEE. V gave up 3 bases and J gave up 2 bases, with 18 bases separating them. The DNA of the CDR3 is TGTGCCAGCAGCGCGGGGGACGTTAACGGTCCCTATAATTCACCCCTCCACTTT. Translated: CASSAGDVNGPYNSPLHF.

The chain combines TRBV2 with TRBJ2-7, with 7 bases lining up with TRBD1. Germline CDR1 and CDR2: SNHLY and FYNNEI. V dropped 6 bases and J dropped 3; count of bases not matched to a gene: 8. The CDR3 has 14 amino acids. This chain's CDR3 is CASSLQGQNYEQYF. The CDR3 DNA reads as TGTGCCAGCAGCCTCCAGGGACAGAACTACGAGCAGTACTTC.

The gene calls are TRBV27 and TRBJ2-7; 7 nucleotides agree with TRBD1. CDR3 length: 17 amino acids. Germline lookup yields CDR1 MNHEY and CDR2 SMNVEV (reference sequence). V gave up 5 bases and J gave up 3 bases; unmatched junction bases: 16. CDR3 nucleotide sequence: TGTGCCAGCAGTCCGATTCCCGGGACAGTCAAACTCTACGAGCAGTACTTC. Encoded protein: CASSPIPGTVKLYEQYF.

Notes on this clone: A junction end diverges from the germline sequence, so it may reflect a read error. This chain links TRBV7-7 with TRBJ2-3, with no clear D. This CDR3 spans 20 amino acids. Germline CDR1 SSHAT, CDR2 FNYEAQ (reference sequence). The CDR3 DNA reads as TGTGCTAGCATGCTTGTGCCAGGCGATACTTTCGCAGATGCTTGCGATACGCAGTATTTT. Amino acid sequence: CASMLVPGDTFADACDTQYF.

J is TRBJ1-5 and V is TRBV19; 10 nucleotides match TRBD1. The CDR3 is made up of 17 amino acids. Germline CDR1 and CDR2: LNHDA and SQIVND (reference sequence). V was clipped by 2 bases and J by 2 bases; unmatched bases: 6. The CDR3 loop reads CASSIRDRGGGNQPQHF. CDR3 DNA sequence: TGTGCCAGTAGTATACGGGACAGGGGAGGGGGCAATCAGCCCCAGCATTTT.

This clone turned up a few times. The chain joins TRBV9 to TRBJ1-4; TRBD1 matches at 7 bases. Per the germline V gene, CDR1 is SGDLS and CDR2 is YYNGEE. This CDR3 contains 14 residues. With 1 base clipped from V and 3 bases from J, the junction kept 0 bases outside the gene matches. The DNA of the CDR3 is TGTGCCAGCAGCGTACAGGGGGCTAATGAAAAACTGTTTTTT. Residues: CASSVQGANEKLFF.

CDR3 in DNA: TGTGCCACCAGCAGAGGGCTAGGTCCTAATGAAAAACTGTTTTTT. Translated: CATSRGLGPNEKLFF. The chain joins TRBV15 to TRBJ1-4; no reliable D call. Germline lookup yields CDR1 LNHNV and CDR2 YYDKDF (reference sequence). Trimming took 1 base from V and 3 from J, leaving 9 bases between them. The CDR3 covers 15 residues.

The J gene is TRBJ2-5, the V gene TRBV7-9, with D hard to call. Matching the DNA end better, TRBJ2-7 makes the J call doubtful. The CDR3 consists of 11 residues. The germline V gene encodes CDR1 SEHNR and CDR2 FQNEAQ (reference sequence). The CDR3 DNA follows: TGTGCCAGCAGCTTCTTGGGCGAGCAGTACTTC. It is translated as CASSFLGEQYF.

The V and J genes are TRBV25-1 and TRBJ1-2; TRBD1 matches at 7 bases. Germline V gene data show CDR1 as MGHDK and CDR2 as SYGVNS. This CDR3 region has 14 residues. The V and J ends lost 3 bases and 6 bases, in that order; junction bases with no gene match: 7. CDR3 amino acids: CASSDPLTGHGYTF. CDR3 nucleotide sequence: TGTGCCAGCAGTGACCCCTTGACAGGGCATGGCTACACCTTC.

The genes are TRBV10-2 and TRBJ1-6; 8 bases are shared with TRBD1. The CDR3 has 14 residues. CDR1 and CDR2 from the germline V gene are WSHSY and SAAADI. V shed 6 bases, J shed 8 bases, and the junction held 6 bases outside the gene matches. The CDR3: CASSAQGADSPLHF. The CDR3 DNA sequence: TGCGCCAGCAGCGCGCAGGGGGCTGATTCACCCCTCCACTTT.

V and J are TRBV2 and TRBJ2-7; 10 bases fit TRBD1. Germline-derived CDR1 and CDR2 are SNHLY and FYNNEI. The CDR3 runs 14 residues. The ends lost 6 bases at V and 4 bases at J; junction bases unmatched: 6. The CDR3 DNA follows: TGTGCCAGCAGAAATAGACAGGGGGCTTACGAGCAGTACTTC. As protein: CASRNRQGAYEQYF.